These 5 T cell receptor beta chains were all obtained from the same sample, sequenced in a study of T cells after yellow fever vaccination. TCRdb independently ran MiXCR on the 5' RACE reads; one entry per CDR3 protein. Among about 240,000 distinct CDR3 sequences listed, 6.5% to 8.5% were seen once. The source was CD4+ T cells sorted from PBMCs, collected 15 days after the yellow fever booster vaccination. Source of these receptors: a man aged 30 to 39 who received the YFV17D yellow fever vaccine.

This clonotype appeared a few times. The chain combines TRBV12-3 or TRBV12-4 with TRBJ1-5, with D perhaps TRBD1 (5 bases). This CDR3 has 13 amino acids. The V end was cut by 5 bases, the J end by 8 bases, with 13 bases between. Written as DNA, the CDR3 is TGTGCCAGCAGTCGGGACCGCCAGGAGCCCCAGCATTTT. The encoded protein is CASSRDRQEPQHF.

This clonotype showed up just a few times. This chain links TRBV3-1 with TRBJ2-2, with 12 bases that match TRBD2. Per germline, CDR1 LGHDT and CDR2 YNNKEL (reference sequence). CDR3 length: 17 residues. J gave up 6 bases and V 0 bases, and 5 bases lay outside the gene matches. The CDR3 spells CASSQERLAGAPGELFF. The CDR3 DNA reads as TGTGCCAGCAGCCAAGAAAGACTAGCGGGAGCCCCCGGGGAGCTGTTTTTT.

This clonotype was seen a handful of times. This chain connects TRBV23-1 to TRBJ2-5, with no clear D. TRBV23-1 has ORF status, its function being uncertain. The CDR3 spans 12 residues. V was trimmed by 2 bases and J by 5 bases, leaving 6 bases between them. In nucleotides, the CDR3 is TGCGCCAGCAGTCAACCAAAGGAGACCCAGTACTTC. Translating gives CASSQPKETQYF.

The chain links TRBV30 to TRBJ2-7; TRBD1 matches at 8 bases. CDR1 GTSNPN and CDR2 SVGIG come from the germline V gene (reference sequence). The CDR3 is made up of 16 amino acids. V lost 3 bases to trimming and J lost 1 base; unmatched junction nucleotides: 11. The CDR3 protein is CAWRGPMTGASYEQYF. The CDR3 coding sequence is TGTGCCTGGAGAGGGCCTATGACAGGGGCGTCCTACGAGCAGTACTTC.

This chain's CDR3 is CASSPPRTSGRSPGADEQFF. For the CDR3, the DNA is TGTGCCAGCTCACCACCGAGGACTAGCGGGAGGTCCCCCGGGGCTGATGAGCAGTTCTTC. This chain connects TRBV18 to TRBJ2-1, with 14 bases that match TRBD2. The CDR3 runs to 20 residues. From germline, CDR1 is KGHSH and CDR2 LQKENI. The trim removed 0 bases at V and 8 bases at J, leaving 15 bases unmatched.